Below, 32 T cell receptor beta chains from the same sample are listed, as sequenced in a study of identical twins. TCRdb reprocessed the 5' RACE reads with MiXCR, giving one entry per CDR3 protein. This repertoire shows 350,000 or so distinct CDR3 sequences, 9% to 15% found once; its top ten account for just over 7%. The sample also formed part of further work on yellow fever vaccine responses in identical twins.

Source material: CD8+ T cells sorted from blood. The receptors derive from a woman aged 18-29 years in good health.

This clonotype has a handful of counts. The chain carries TRBV4-1 and TRBJ2-1, with 7 nucleotides matching TRBD2. V shed 5 bases, J shed 6 bases, and the junction held 1 base outside the gene matches. Germline V gene lookup returns CDR1 MGHRA and CDR2 YSYEKL. The CDR3 consists of 12 residues. The CDR3 spells CASSGRGNEQFF. The CDR3, as DNA: TGCGCCAGCAGCGGGAGGGGCAATGAGCAGTTCTTC.

This clonotype was detected a few times. The CDR3 nucleotides are TGCGCCAGCAGCCACATTATGTTAGGTACCGGGACCTCCTATGGCTACACCTTC. Translating it yields CASSHIMLGTGTSYGYTF. The chain employs TRBV4-1 and TRBJ1-2; D possibly corresponds to TRBD1 (5 bases). In germline, CDR1 is MGHRA, CDR2 YSYEKL. The CDR3 spans 18 residues. The V and J ends lost 3 bases and 4 bases respectively, with 24 bases between them.

This clonotype has only a few counts. This chain uses TRBV12-3 or TRBV12-4 with TRBJ1-2, with TRBD1 identical over 8 bases. The CDR3 is 13 residues long. V lost 6 bases and J lost 5; bases outside the gene matches: 5. CDR3 DNA: TGTGCCAGCAGCGCAGGGGGCGCTTATGGCTACACCTTC. Translated: CASSAGGAYGYTF.

A few counts support this clonotype. The chain recombines TRBV25-1 with TRBJ2-5; D call uncertain. Trimming removed 4 bases from V and 5 bases from J, with 17 bases in between. Germline values: CDR1 MGHDK, CDR2 SYGVNS. The CDR3 runs 15 residues. The CDR3 nucleotides are TGTGCCAGCAGTGTTCGGCAGGCCCTCCCGGAGACCCAGTACTTC. This gives the protein CASSVRQALPETQYF.

The genes are TRBV7-2 and TRBJ1-1; TRBD1 agrees at 7 bases. Germline V CDR1 and CDR2: SGHTA, FQGNSA. This CDR3 is built from 15 residues. V lost 5 bases to trimming and J lost 3 bases; unmatched junction nucleotides: 9. In nucleotides, the CDR3 is TGTGCCAGCAGCCGACGCGACAGGGCCGACACTGAAGCTTTCTTT. Protein product: CASSRRDRADTEAFF.

This clonotype appeared a few times. V gene TRBV7-9 combines with J gene TRBJ2-7; 9 nucleotides agree with TRBD2. CDR3 size: 15 residues. With 5 bases clipped from V and 4 bases from J, the junction kept 9 bases outside the gene matches. Germline V CDR1 and CDR2: SEHNR, FQNEAQ (reference sequence). CDR3 DNA: TGTGCCAGCAGCCCTCCAGCGGGAGGATTGTACGAGCAGTACTTC. Translating gives CASSPPAGGLYEQYF.

This clonotype showed up just a few times. The J gene is TRBJ1-3, the V gene TRBV20-1, with D maybe TRBD1 (5 bases). V was pared by 3 bases and J by 1 base, with 16 bases between. CDR3 length: 16 amino acids. CDR1 and CDR2 (germline): DFQATT, SNEGSKA (reference sequence). This CDR3 reads CSARATDSLSGNTIYF. The CDR3 nucleotides read TGCAGTGCTAGGGCTACAGACAGTTTATCTGGAAACACCATATATTTT.

The J gene is TRBJ1-4, the V gene TRBV4-1, with a possible D match to TRBD1 (5 bases). Looked up from germline, CDR1 is MGHRA and CDR2 is YSYEKL. This CDR3 is built from 16 residues. V lost 1 base, J lost 5 bases, and 14 bases lay in between. CDR3 bases: TGCGCCAGCAGCCAAGTACCTTCCAGGGTGAATGAAAAACTGTTTTTT. Amino acid sequence: CASSQVPSRVNEKLFF.

This clonotype has only a few counts. The rearrangement joins TRBV7-6 to TRBJ2-3; maybe TRBD2 (6 bases). V dropped 1 base and J dropped 0 bases, with 20 bases sitting between them. Germline CDR1 is SGHVS and CDR2 is FNYEAQ. The CDR3 extends over 19 amino acids. CDR3 DNA: TGTGCCAGCAGCTTAGGTTCCTTTTCGGTAGCGGCGAGCACAGATACGCAGTATTTT. Residues: CASSLGSFSVAASTDTQYF. The complete variable domain, with remaining parts taken from reference TRBV7-6 and TRBJ2-3, reads GAGVSQSPRYKVTKRGQDVALRCDPISGHVSLYWYRQALGQGPEFLTYFNYEAQQDKSGLPNDRFSAERPEGSISTLTIQRTEQRDSAMYRCASSLGSFSVAASTDTQYFGPGTRLTVL.

The rearrangement joins TRBV7-9 to TRBJ2-1, with TRBD2 matching over 16 bases. CDR3 length equals 16 residues. Germline loops: CDR1 SEHNR, CDR2 FQNEAQ (reference sequence). Losses at the gene ends were 6 bases for V and 7 bases for J; bases not matched to a gene: 6. The CDR3 protein is CASSGTSGRAGNEQFF. CDR3 in DNA: TGTGCCAGCAGTGGGACTAGCGGGAGGGCGGGGAATGAGCAGTTCTTC.

This clonotype has a handful of counts. The chain uses TRBV28 and TRBJ2-1, with 9 bases lining up with TRBD2. CDR1 and CDR2 from the germline V gene are MDHEN and SYDVKM. V lost 1 base to trimming and J lost 5 bases; unmatched junction nucleotides: 6. This CDR3 comprises 16 residues. This CDR3 reads CASSLYPRTSDNEQFF. The CDR3 nucleotides read TGTGCCAGCAGTTTATACCCGCGGACTAGCGACAATGAGCAGTTCTTC. The complete variable domain, with remaining parts taken from reference TRBV28 and TRBJ2-1, reads DVKVTQSSRYLVKRTGEKVFLECVQDMDHENMFWYRQDPGLGLRLIYFSYDVKMKEKGDIPEGYSVSREKKERFSLILESASTNQTSMYLCASSLYPRTSDNEQFFGPGTRLTVL.

This rearrangement joins TRBV5-1 to TRBJ1-2; D is ambiguous. The CDR3 runs to 14 residues. The V gene lost 4 bases and the J gene lost 5 bases, with 15 bases spanning the gap. Germline lookup yields CDR1 SGHRS and CDR2 YFSETQ. The CDR3 is CASSRRTPWYGYTF. CDR3 in DNA: TGCGCCAGCAGCCGCCGGACTCCCTGGTATGGCTACACCTTC.

This clonotype was observed a handful of times. The J gene is TRBJ2-7, the V gene TRBV7-8; D not resolved. Germline V gene data show CDR1 as SGHVS and CDR2 as FQNEAQ. The CDR3 covers 12 residues. Trimming left V 0 bases short and J 7 bases short, with 7 bases between. The DNA of the CDR3 is TGTGCCAGCAGCTTAGCACAGATTGAGCAGTACTTC. Translating it yields CASSLAQIEQYF.

The chain carries TRBV9 and TRBJ2-1, with TRBD2 matching 9 bases. CDR1 is SGDLS and CDR2 is YYNGEE in the germline V gene. V lost 3 bases, J lost 3 bases, and 10 bases stayed unmatched. The length of the CDR3 is 17 residues. DNA of the CDR3: TGTGCCAGCAGCGCCCGGCGGCGGGAGGGGTTCTACAATGAGCAGTTCTTC. Translating it yields CASSARRREGFYNEQFF.

This chain connects TRBV27 to TRBJ2-5; 8 bases are shared with TRBD2. Germline lookup yields CDR1 MNHEY and CDR2 SMNVEV (reference sequence). V gave up 5 bases and J gave up 2 bases; unmatched junction bases: 7. The CDR3 covers 15 residues. Here the CDR3 DNA reads TGTGCCAGCAGTCTCCAGCGGGGGCGACAAGAGACCCAGTACTTC. Translated, it gives CASSLQRGRQETQYF.

V and J are TRBV27 and TRBJ2-1, with 8 positions matching TRBD2. The CDR3 totals 15 residues. The germline gives CDR1 MNHEY, CDR2 SMNVEV (reference sequence). V lost 3 bases and J lost 4; bases outside the gene matches: 5. The CDR3 loop reads CASSFQAGDYNEQFF. For the CDR3, the DNA is TGTGCCAGCAGTTTTCAAGCGGGGGATTACAATGAGCAGTTCTTC.

This clonotype showed up just a few times. The rearrangement joins TRBV3-1 to TRBJ2-3; 15 nucleotides align to TRBD2. This CDR3 contains 17 residues. The V gene's germline CDR1 is LGHDT and CDR2 YNNKEL (reference sequence). The J segment lost 6 bases and the V segment lost 3 bases, leaving 7 bases of the junction unmatched. CDR3 loop: CASSQGLAGGGVDTQYF. Here the CDR3 DNA reads TGTGCCAGCAGCCAGGGACTAGCGGGAGGCGGAGTGGATACGCAGTATTTT.

J is TRBJ2-3 and V is TRBV2; TRBD2 might be the D (6 bases). Germline-derived CDR1 and CDR2 are SNHLY and FYNNEI. The CDR3 contains 16 residues. With 0 bases removed from V and 0 bases from J, the gap between germline ends came to 10 bases. CDR3 nucleotides: TGTGCCAGCAGTGAAGCGCCGGGGGTTAGCACAGATACGCAGTATTTT. Its translation is CASSEAPGVSTDTQYF.

This chain joins TRBV6-5 and TRBJ1-2; possible D gene TRBD1, 5 bases. This CDR3 is built from 15 residues. With 0 bases removed from V and 4 bases from J, the gap between germline ends came to 12 bases. Germline CDR1 reads MNHEY; CDR2 reads SVGAGI. CDR3 loop: CASSYSRDLFYGYTF. In nucleotides, the CDR3 is TGTGCCAGCAGTTACTCTCGGGACCTTTTCTATGGCTACACCTTC.

In its sample, this clonotype was seen a few times. The chain combines TRBV12-3 or TRBV12-4 with TRBJ2-1, with 8 bases matching TRBD2. Losses at the gene ends were 10 bases for V and 8 bases for J; bases not matched to a gene: 13. The CDR3 loop spans 14 amino acids. The CDR3 here is CAILPSGGPHEQFF. The CDR3 bases are TGTGCCATCCTGCCTTCGGGAGGGCCACATGAGCAGTTCTTC.

V gene TRBV5-1 combines with J gene TRBJ2-5, with no clear D. CDR1 is SGHRS, CDR2 YFSETQ, per germline. The V end lost 3 bases, the J end lost 0 bases, and 9 bases lay between the germline ends. The CDR3 covers 14 residues. CDR3 nucleotide sequence: TGCGCCAGCAGCTCCCTGGGCAACCAAGAGACCCAGTACTTC. Amino acid sequence: CASSSLGNQETQYF.

The CDR3 nucleotides read TGTGCCAGCAGCTTAGCCGGGGGGGTCTCGAATGAGCAGTTCTTC. This sequence encodes CASSLAGGVSNEQFF. The chain couples TRBV7-9 to TRBJ2-1; the match to TRBD2 covers 8 bases. This CDR3 has 15 amino acids. Germline V CDR1 and CDR2: SEHNR, FQNEAQ (reference sequence). V gave up 0 bases and J gave up 7 bases; unmatched junction bases: 5.

In its sample, this clonotype was seen a few times. The genes are TRBV6-9 and TRBJ2-5, with 9 bases matching TRBD1. Unmatched junction bases numbered 8, after V lost 6 bases and J lost 3 bases. The length of the CDR3 is 15 residues. Looked up from germline, CDR1 is MNHGY and CDR2 is SVAAGI. The CDR3 bases are TGTGCCAGCAGCCTATGGGACAGGGCTGAAGAGACCCAGTACTTC. It yields the protein CASSLWDRAEETQYF.

V gene TRBV13 combines with J gene TRBJ2-6; D gene ambiguous. CDR1 is PRHDT and CDR2 is FYEKMQ in the germline V gene (reference sequence). This CDR3 contains 15 residues. The V end lost 4 bases, the J end lost 0 bases, and 7 bases lay between the germline ends. The DNA of the CDR3 is TGTGCCAGCAGCTGGACCTCCTCTGGGGCCAACGTCCTGACTTTC. Translation gives CASSWTSSGANVLTF.

The V and J genes are TRBV10-3 and TRBJ2-2, with TRBD1 as a possible D gene (6 bases). In germline, CDR1 is ENHRY, CDR2 SYGVKD. Trimming left V 4 bases short and J 5 bases short, with 14 bases between. The CDR3 covers 15 residues. CDR3: CAISGPPTGTGELFF. The DNA of the CDR3 is TGTGCCATCAGTGGACCCCCTACAGGGACCGGGGAGCTGTTTTTT.

The chain joins TRBV12-3 or TRBV12-4 to TRBJ2-2; 10 positions agree with TRBD1. The CDR3 loop spans 15 amino acids. V gave up 6 bases and J gave up 6 bases; unmatched junction bases: 7. CDR3 region: CASSGQGDKPGELFF. The CDR3 nucleotides read TGTGCCAGCAGCGGACAGGGGGACAAGCCCGGGGAGCTGTTTTTT.

The chain has TRBV20-1 and TRBJ2-2; D remains ambiguous. The germline gives CDR1 DFQATT, CDR2 SNEGSKA (reference sequence). The V end lost 2 bases, the J end lost 0 bases, and 4 bases lay between the germline ends. The CDR3 is 13 residues long. The CDR3 loop is CSARLANTGELFF. The CDR3 region has the DNA TGCAGTGCTAGACTAGCGAACACCGGGGAGCTGTTTTTT.

This clonotype was seen a handful of times. The chain links TRBV29-1 to TRBJ2-7, with a weak D call TRBD1 (5 bases). CDR3 length: 12 residues. Between the trimmed V and J ends, which lost 5 bases and 5 bases, there was a span of 13 bases. CDR1 and CDR2 (germline): SQVTM, ANQGSEA. The CDR3 here is CSVQGSGHEQYF. The CDR3 DNA follows: TGCAGCGTTCAGGGCTCAGGGCACGAGCAGTACTTC.

V is TRBV12-3 or TRBV12-4 and J is TRBJ2-5, with a weak D call TRBD2 (5 bases). This CDR3 contains 14 residues. Trimming stripped 5 bases from V and 4 bases from J, with 14 bases between. For the CDR3, the DNA is TGTGCCAGCAGTGGCGGATATCGGGGAGAGACCCAGTACTTC. Its translation: CASSGGYRGETQYF.

The CDR3 nucleotides are TGCGCCAGCAGCCATTGGGGCGAGCCCCAGCATTTT. This sequence encodes CASSHWGEPQHF. V and J are TRBV4-1 and TRBJ1-5; a possible D gene is TRBD1 (5 bases). Trimming pared 3 bases from V and 8 bases from J, leaving 8 bases between. The CDR3 is made up of 12 amino acids. CDR1 is MGHRA, CDR2 YSYEKL, per germline.

This clonotype was recorded many times. The gene calls are TRBV4-1 and TRBJ2-2; 10 bases map to TRBD1. CDR3 length: 15 residues. Germline V gene sequence: CDR1 MGHRA, CDR2 YSYEKL. V shed 4 bases, J shed 3 bases, and the junction held 2 bases outside the gene matches. The CDR3 loop reads CASSRQGAYTGELFF. As DNA, the CDR3 is TGCGCCAGCAGCCGACAGGGGGCGTACACCGGGGAGCTGTTTTTT.

This clonotype was picked up a small number of times. The chain combines TRBV4-1 with TRBJ1-1; D is possibly TRBD1 (5 bases). The CDR3 has 16 amino acids. The ends were cut back, 0 bases at V and 3 bases at J, with 14 bases in the middle. Per the germline V gene, CDR1 is MGHRA and CDR2 is YSYEKL. The CDR3 DNA reads as TGCGCCAGCAGCCAAGATCCCTCAACAGGTTACACTGAAGCTTTCTTT. Encoded protein: CASSQDPSTGYTEAFF.